This T cell receptor beta chain came from a study of Ad26.COV2.S vaccination and SARS-CoV-2 variants. Study at large: Within the COV1001 Ad26.COV2.S trial arm, the donor was enrolled. Intramuscular Ad26.COV2.S at 5x10^10 or 1x10^11 viral particles.

The treatment here: about 20 received Ad26.COV2.S at low or high dose, single or two shots; 5 received placebo; per-sample allocation not given. Day 63 following the first vaccine or placebo injection was when the samples were taken. Expression of Wuhan-strain SARS-CoV-2 spike came from the Ad26 vector that formed the vaccine. For this clone: The target antigen is unknown.

The V and J ends lost 6 bases and 5 bases, in that order; junction bases with no gene match: 10. This CDR3 contains 16 residues. Germline CDR1 reads MNHNY; CDR2 reads SVGAGI (reference sequence). Study-wide results and limits: Vaccinees reportedly had broad spike-specific CD8+ and CD4+ T cell responses.

Data came from immunoSEQ multiplex PCR; TCRdb stores just in-frame clones and leaves some out. The table records roughly 350,000 clones, about 89% of them present only once. This chain uses TRBV6-6 with TRBJ2-4; 10 bases match TRBD2. This specimen consisted of peripheral blood, obtained in a trial of Ad26.COV2.S vaccine versus placebo. The sequence came from a person between 18 and 59 years old who received the Ad26.COV2.S COVID-19 vaccine or a placebo. CDR3 in amino acids: CASSPNVGLAENIQYF. The CDR3 region has the DNA TGTGCCAGCAGCCCAAATGTCGGACTAGCGGAAAACATTCAGTACTTC.